A single sample is the source of the 5 T cell receptor beta chains below, sequenced in a study of Graves' ophthalmopathy and Graves' hyperthyroidism. The authors amplified TCR beta CDR3 regions, and they did so from RNA transcripts for repertoire sequencing. First-round RT-PCR employed HTBI primers, with a second-round multiplex PCR after it. MiXCR, applied by TCRdb to the multiplex PCR reads, yields one record per CDR3 protein. This sample has some 250,000 distinct CDR3 sequences, with around 42% found just once. The sequencing input was peripheral blood. The origin of the receptors is an adult man with Graves' ophthalmopathy.

The rearrangement joins TRBV7-9 to TRBJ1-2; D is undetermined. V was cut by 5 bases and J by 8 bases, with 12 bases left in between. The CDR3 contains 12 residues. CDR1 is SEHNR, CDR2 FQNEAQ, per germline (reference sequence). CDR3 in amino acids: CASSPIVVGYTF. In nucleotides, the CDR3 is TGTGCCAGCAGCCCCATCGTGGTCGGCTACACCTTC.

This clonotype has only one observation. This chain joins TRBV20-1 and TRBJ2-7; D gene unclear. Trimming cost V 0 bases and J 2 bases, with 14 bases left between them. The CDR3 runs to 15 residues. CDR1 and CDR2 (germline): DFQATT, SNEGSKA (reference sequence). CDR3 bases: TGCAGTGCTAGAGATTCACTGAGAGAGCCCTACGAGCAGTACTTC. It codes for CSARDSLREPYEQYF.

Ten or more counts support this clonotype. For the CDR3, the DNA is TGTGCCAGCTGTGCTGACTCTGGAAACACCATATATTTT. It encodes CASCADSGNTIYF. The rearrangement links TRBV2 to TRBJ1-3; D uncertain. V shed 8 bases and J shed 0 bases, with 8 bases lying between them. The germline V gene has CDR1 SNHLY and CDR2 FYNNEI. The CDR3 extends over 13 amino acids.

This clonotype has more than one count but fewer than ten. CDR3 sequence (DNA): TGTGCCACCAGTGAGTCTGGGAACGGGGAGCTGTTTTTT. It yields the protein CATSESGNGELFF. The chain couples TRBV24-1 to TRBJ2-2; D call uncertain. V shed 4 bases and J shed 7 bases, with 9 bases lying between them. This CDR3 region has 13 residues. Germline CDR1 reads KGHDR; CDR2 reads SFDVKD.

The chain has TRBV10-2 and TRBJ2-5, with 11 positions matching TRBD2. The CDR3 runs 16 residues. The V gene end was trimmed by 3 bases and the J gene end by 3 bases; junction bases not matched to a gene: 6. Germline V CDR1 and CDR2: WSHSY, SAAADI. CDR3 in DNA: TGCGCCAGCAGTGACCAGGGGACTAGCGGAAAAGAGACCCAGTACTTC. It yields the protein CASSDQGTSGKETQYF.